A single sample gave rise to the 8 T cell receptor beta chains below, sequenced in a study of cytomegalovirus exposure and HLA in healthy donors. Primers: 60 Vbeta forward and 13 Jbeta reverse. Method: immunoSEQ multiplex PCR; TCRdb's copy keeps in-frame clones and lacks some. The table lists roughly 130,000 clones, around 79% of them singletons. Sequencing was done on a sample of PBMCs. The receptors were gathered from a female donor in good health and CMV-seronegative.

On this clone itself: In the same sample, other DNA sequences code for this CDR3. The chain combines TRBV27 with TRBJ2-2; 12 nucleotides align to TRBD2. With 7 bases clipped from V and 8 bases from J, the junction kept 8 bases outside the gene matches. CDR3 length equals 15 residues. Germline V gene data show CDR1 as MNHEY and CDR2 as SMNVEV (reference sequence). The CDR3 sequence is CASTRTSGVPGELFF. The CDR3 coding sequence is TGTGCCAGCACCCGGACTAGCGGGGTTCCTGGGGAGCTGTTTTTT.

This rearrangement joins TRBV28 to TRBJ1-1; D ambiguous. This CDR3 is 13 amino acids long. Germline V gene sequence: CDR1 MDHEN, CDR2 SYDVKM. V was shortened by 0 bases and J by 7 bases, with 9 bases between the two germline ends. CDR3 region: CASSLWRSVEAFF. As DNA, the CDR3 is TGTGCCAGCAGTTTATGGCGCTCGGTTGAAGCTTTCTTT.

This rearrangement joins TRBV21-1 to TRBJ2-7; no check of the table's D call, TRBD2, against the DNA was made. TRBV21-1 is marked as a pseudogene. This CDR3 comprises 17 residues. In nucleotides, the CDR3 is TGTGCCAGCAGCAAAGTCGCTAGCGGGAGGACCACCTACGAGCAGTACTTC. The encoded protein is CASSKVASGRTTYEQYF.

CDR3 sequence (DNA): TGTGCCAGCAGTTTTCGAGATACGCAGTATTTT. It translates to CASSFRDTQYF. This chain uses TRBV25-1 with TRBJ2-3; D gene unclear. V was shortened by 5 bases and J by 5 bases, with 5 bases between the two germline ends. The CDR3 has 11 residues. Germline V gene sequence: CDR1 MGHDK, CDR2 SYGVNS.

The V call is TRBV18, the J call TRBJ2-7; 9 positions match TRBD1. The CDR3 contains 15 residues. Per germline, CDR1 KGHSH and CDR2 LQKENI. The V and J ends lost 2 bases and 3 bases, in that order; junction bases with no gene match: 5. The CDR3, as DNA: TGTGCCAGCTCACCATCGGGACAGGGTGACTACGAGCAGTACTTC. It specifies CASSPSGQGDYEQYF.

The chain has TRBV19 and TRBJ2-3, with 14 positions matching TRBD2. With 10 bases clipped from V and 1 base from J, the junction kept 13 bases outside the gene matches. The CDR3 loop spans 18 amino acids. Germline CDR1 LNHDA, CDR2 SQIVND (reference sequence). The DNA of the CDR3 is TGTGCCACCCCGCCGCGACTAGCGGGGGGGCCCGGCACAGATACGCAGTATTTT. Its protein product is CATPPRLAGGPGTDTQYF.

The V gene is TRBV5-1, the J gene TRBJ2-5; TRBD1 agrees at 7 bases. Germline CDR1 and CDR2: SGHRS and YFSETQ. The CDR3 totals 14 residues. V gave up 0 bases and J gave up 4 bases; unmatched junction bases: 3. This chain's CDR3 is CASSLGWDRETQYF. In nucleotides, the CDR3 is TGCGCCAGCAGCTTGGGCTGGGACAGAGAGACCCAGTACTTC.

The genes are TRBV5-4 and TRBJ2-3; TRBD2 aligns across 11 bases. Germline loops: CDR1 SGHNT, CDR2 YYREEE (reference sequence). CDR3 length equals 16 residues. The V segment lost 3 bases and the J segment 0 bases; nucleotides outside the gene matches: 3. The CDR3 sequence is CASSSRTSGSTDTQYF. Here the CDR3 DNA reads TGTGCCAGCAGCTCACGGACTAGCGGGAGCACAGATACGCAGTATTTT. The full variable domain, completed using reference TRBV5-4 and TRBJ2-3, is ETGVTQSPTHLIKTRGQQVTLRCSSQSGHNTVSWYQQALGQGPQFIFQYYREEENGRGNFPPRFSGLQFPNYSSELNVNALELDDSALYLCASSSRTSGSTDTQYFGPGTRLTVL.